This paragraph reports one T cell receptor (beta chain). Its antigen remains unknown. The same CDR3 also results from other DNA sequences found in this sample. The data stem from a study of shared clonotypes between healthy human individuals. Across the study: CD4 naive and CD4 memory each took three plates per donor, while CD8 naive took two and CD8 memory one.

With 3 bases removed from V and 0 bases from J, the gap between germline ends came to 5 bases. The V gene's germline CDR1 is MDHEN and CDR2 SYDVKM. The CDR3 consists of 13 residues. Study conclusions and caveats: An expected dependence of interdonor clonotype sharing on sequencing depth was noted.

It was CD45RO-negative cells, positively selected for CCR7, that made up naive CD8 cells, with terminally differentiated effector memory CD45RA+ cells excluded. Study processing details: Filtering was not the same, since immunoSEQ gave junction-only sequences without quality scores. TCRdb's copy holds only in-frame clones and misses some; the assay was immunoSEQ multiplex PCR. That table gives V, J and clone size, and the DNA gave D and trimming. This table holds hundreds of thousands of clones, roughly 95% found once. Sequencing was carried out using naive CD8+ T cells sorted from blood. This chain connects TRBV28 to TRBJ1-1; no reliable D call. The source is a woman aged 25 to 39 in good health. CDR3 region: CASSFRVNTEAFF. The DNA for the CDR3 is TGTGCCAGCAGTTTTAGAGTGAACACTGAAGCTTTCTTT.